The 9 T cell receptor beta chains below all came from one sample that was sequenced in a study of T cell responses to AZD1222 COVID-19 vaccine. Sequenced by immunoSEQ multiplex PCR; TCRdb stores in-frame clones only, minus some. The sample holds 120,000 or so clones, roughly 84% seen once. The specimen comprised peripheral blood, sampled 28 days after the second AZD1222 dose. The receptors shown here come from an adult who received the AZD1222 COVID-19 vaccine.

V usage is TRBV7-9 and J usage is TRBJ2-2, with TRBD2 identical over 10 bases. Germline values: CDR1 SEHNR, CDR2 FQNEAQ (reference sequence). The junction had 9 bases not matched to a gene; V was cut back by 7 bases and J by 7 bases. The CDR3 has 15 residues. CDR3 nucleotide sequence: TGTGCCAGCAAGGAACTAGCGGGGCCTTTCGGGGAGCTGTTTTTT. Its protein is CASKELAGPFGELFF.

V is TRBV7-2 and J is TRBJ2-4, with D perhaps TRBD1 (5 bases). The V gene's germline CDR1 is SGHTA and CDR2 FQGNSA. Trimming took off 4 bases at V and 5 bases at J, with 18 bases between the two ends. This CDR3 region has 16 residues. Here the CDR3 DNA reads TGTGCCAGCAGCTACTTAGGGGCCGGTGGGCAAAACATTCAGTACTTC. It yields the protein CASSYLGAGGQNIQYF.

The rearrangement links TRBV5-1 to TRBJ2-2; TRBD2 agrees at 9 bases. The CDR3 totals 14 residues. Germline CDR1 is SGHRS and CDR2 is YFSETQ. V gave up 6 bases and J gave up 3 bases; unmatched junction bases: 3. The CDR3 loop reads CASKVAGDTGELFF. For the CDR3, the DNA is TGCGCCAGCAAAGTAGCGGGAGACACCGGGGAGCTGTTTTTT.

The V gene is TRBV15, the J gene TRBJ2-1, with D unclear. V lost 0 bases, J lost 6 bases, and 9 bases lay in between. The CDR3 runs 14 residues. Germline-derived CDR1 and CDR2 are LNHNV and YYDKDF (reference sequence). The CDR3, as DNA: TGTGCCACCAGCAGAGACAGGCTGGTCAATGAGCAGTTCTTC. Its translation is CATSRDRLVNEQFF. The variable domain in full, completed from reference TRBV15 and TRBJ2-1, reads DAMVIQNPRYQVTQFGKPVTLSCSQTLNHNVMYWYQQKSSQAPKLLFHYYDKDFNNEADTPDNFQSRRPNTSFCFLDIRSPGLGDTAMYLCATSRDRLVNEQFFGPGTRLTVL.

This clone was seen a handful of times. The genes are TRBV6-1 and TRBJ1-6, with D unresolved. The germline V gene encodes CDR1 MNHNS and CDR2 SASEGT. The CDR3 spans 15 residues. V lost 3 bases and J lost 6, with 12 bases in between. CDR3 in amino acids: CASSEFPGANSPLHF. CDR3 DNA sequence: TGTGCCAGCAGTGAGTTTCCGGGAGCTAATTCACCCCTCCACTTT.

This clone was seen a single time. J is TRBJ1-2 and V is TRBV5-1; D gene uncertain. The V gene lost 5 bases and the J gene lost 4 bases, with 21 bases spanning the gap. CDR1 SGHRS and CDR2 YFSETQ come from the germline V gene. The CDR3 extends over 16 amino acids. CDR3 DNA: TGCGCCAGCAGAGGGTCGGAGGTCGCAACGGGCTATGGCTACACCTTC. Its protein product is CASRGSEVATGYGYTF.

The chain combines TRBV2 with TRBJ2-2; D not certain. The ends were cut back, 3 bases at V and 0 bases at J, with 11 bases in the middle. The germline CDR1 and CDR2 sequences are SNHLY and FYNNEI. This CDR3 region has 16 residues. The CDR3 DNA follows: TGTGCCAGCAGTGACCCACTTTCCACGAACACCGGGGAGCTGTTTTTT. Translating it yields CASSDPLSTNTGELFF.

The CDR3, as DNA: TGTGCCAGCAGCCAAGAAGGCGGGATACGCCCCTACGAGCAGTACTTC. This encodes CASSQEGGIRPYEQYF. This chain links TRBV4-2 with TRBJ2-7, with D possibly matching TRBD2 (6 bases). Trimming cost V 0 bases and J 2 bases, with 14 bases left between them. Germline CDR1 reads LGHNA; CDR2 reads YNFKEQ. The CDR3 has 16 residues.

The rearrangement links TRBV9 to TRBJ2-1; the match to TRBD2 covers 9 bases. This CDR3 spans 16 amino acids. J gave up 2 bases and V 4 bases, and 7 bases lay outside the gene matches. Looked up from germline, CDR1 is SGDLS and CDR2 is YYNGEE. In DNA form, the CDR3 reads TGTGCCAGCAGCCCCCGTAGCGGGAGAACCTACAATGAGCAGTTCTTC. It specifies CASSPRSGRTYNEQFF.